This TCR beta chain appears in the sequencing data of a study of blood T cell repertoires in COVID-19 (dated by TCRdb to the early 2020s). In the study overall: The collaborator samples originated in the United States, Italy and Spain and spanned the acute and convalescent phases of COVID-19. The material from the prospective study consisted of cDNA or gDNA derived from T cells, B-cell-depleted T cells, or PBMCs. Deeply sampled blood TCRbeta repertoires from subjects exposed to, actively infected with, or recovered from COVID-19 were included in the dataset. The repertoires were released in a freely available public database meant as a resource for research on the immune response to SARS-CoV-2. Samples were obtained from the ongoing ImmuneRACE study (first 160 participants) and from 1,254 subjects provided by 6 global collaborators. A de-identified subject ID, COVID-19 status, age in years and sex were almost always included in the sample metadata. Where HLA class I and class II types were available, the types were taken from metadata supplied by the sample provider, not from assay-based typing.

TCRbeta CDR3 regions were amplified from genomic DNA using the immunoSEQ Assay, a bias-controlled multiplex PCR. Per the original workflow: The number of nucleated cells in each sample was estimated by amplification of reference gene primers within the assay. To quantify the absolute abundance of each unique TCRbeta CDR3 rearrangement, sequence reads were collapsed and filtered. Productive Simpson clonality was computed per sample as the square root of Simpson's diversity index over productive rearrangements. TCRdb provides this immuneACCESS table in a form limited to in-frame rearrangements. Some clones are lacking; in checked studies, under half of them reflect an unresolved V gene, and why the rest are absent is not known. The DNA gave D and trimming, while V, J and clone size come from that table. This sample has 70,000 or so clones in its table, and around 91% of those were observed once. The top ten constitute 8.5% of the sample.

With respect to this clone: Its target antigen remains unknown. One base away there is no much larger clone; base qualities are not given.

The junction carries 18 bases between V and J, which are trimmed by 4 bases and 6 bases respectively. Including cysteine and phenylalanine, the CDR3 has 15 amino acids. Kept here is only the CDR3 DNA, which spans 45 bases and is read in frame from base 1. CDR1 LGHDT and CDR2 YNNKEL were looked up in the germline V gene (reference sequence). The research as a whole found: The amount of clinical and demographic metadata varied by source and participant and was provided uncurated.

Each collaborating institution followed its own protocols to collect whole blood in K2EDTA tubes. For TCRbeta analysis, collaborator samples were shipped as frozen whole blood, as isolated PBMCs, or as DNA extracted from either sample type. The material sequenced was peripheral blood. This receptor was obtained from a human donor in a cohort sampled during active COVID-19. The rearranged chain carries TRBV3-1 (or the pseudogene TRBV3-2) and TRBJ1-1; the D region possibly corresponds to TRBD1 (6 bases align). The nucleotides read TGTGCCAGCAGCCTCTCACAGGGCTTCGGGTCTGAAGCTTTCTTT. This translates into CASSLSQGFGSEAFF.